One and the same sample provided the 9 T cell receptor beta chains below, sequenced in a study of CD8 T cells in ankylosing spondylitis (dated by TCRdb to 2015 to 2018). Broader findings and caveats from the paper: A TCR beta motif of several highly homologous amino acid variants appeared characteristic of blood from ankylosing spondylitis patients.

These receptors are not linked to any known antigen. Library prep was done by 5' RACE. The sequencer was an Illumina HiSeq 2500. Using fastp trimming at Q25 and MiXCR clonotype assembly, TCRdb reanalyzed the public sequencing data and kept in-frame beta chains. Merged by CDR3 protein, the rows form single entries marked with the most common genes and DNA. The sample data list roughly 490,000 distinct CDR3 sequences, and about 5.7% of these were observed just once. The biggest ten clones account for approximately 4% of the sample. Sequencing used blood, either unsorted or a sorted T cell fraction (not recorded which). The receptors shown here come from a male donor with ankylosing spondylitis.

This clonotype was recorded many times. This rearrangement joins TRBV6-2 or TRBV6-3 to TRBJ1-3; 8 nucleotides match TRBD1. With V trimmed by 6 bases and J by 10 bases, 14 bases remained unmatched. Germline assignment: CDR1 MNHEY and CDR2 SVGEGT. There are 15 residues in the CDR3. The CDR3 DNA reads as TGTGCCAGCAGGGGCGGACAGGGTGTTGCGTGGACCATATATTTT. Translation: CASRGGQGVAWTIYF.

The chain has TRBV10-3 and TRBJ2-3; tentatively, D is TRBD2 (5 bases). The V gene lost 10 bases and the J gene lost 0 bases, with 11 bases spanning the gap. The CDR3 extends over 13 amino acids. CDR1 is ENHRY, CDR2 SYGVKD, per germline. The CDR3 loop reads CATLGVSTDTQYF. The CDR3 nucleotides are TGTGCCACCCTCGGGGTTAGCACAGATACGCAGTATTTT.

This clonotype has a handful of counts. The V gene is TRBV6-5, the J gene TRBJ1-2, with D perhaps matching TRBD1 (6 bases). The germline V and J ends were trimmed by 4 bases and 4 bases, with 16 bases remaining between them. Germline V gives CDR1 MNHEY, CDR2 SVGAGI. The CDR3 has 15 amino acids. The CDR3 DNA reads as TGTGCCAGCAGTTCCACAGGATGGGGGCCCTATGGCTACACCTTC. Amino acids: CASSSTGWGPYGYTF.

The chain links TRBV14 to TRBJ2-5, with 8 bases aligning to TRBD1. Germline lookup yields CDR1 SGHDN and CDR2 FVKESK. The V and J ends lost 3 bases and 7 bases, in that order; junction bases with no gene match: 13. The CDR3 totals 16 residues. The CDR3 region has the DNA TGTGCCAGCAGCCAGTTGACAGGGGCCGGATTGGGGACCCAGTACTTC. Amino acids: CASSQLTGAGLGTQYF.

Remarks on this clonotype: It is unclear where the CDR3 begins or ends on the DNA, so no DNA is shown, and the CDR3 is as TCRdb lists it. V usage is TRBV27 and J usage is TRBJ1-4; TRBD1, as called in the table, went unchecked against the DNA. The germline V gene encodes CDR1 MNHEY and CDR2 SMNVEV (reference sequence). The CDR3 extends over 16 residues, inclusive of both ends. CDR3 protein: CASSHRTVYSMKNCFF.

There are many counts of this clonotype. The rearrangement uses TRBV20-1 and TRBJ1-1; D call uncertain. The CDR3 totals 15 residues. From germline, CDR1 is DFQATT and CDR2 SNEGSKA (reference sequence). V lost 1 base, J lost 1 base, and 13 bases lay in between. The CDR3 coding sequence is TGCAGTGCTAGAGGTCACTCCGCGGCGAACACTGAAGCTTTCTTT. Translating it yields CSARGHSAANTEAFF.

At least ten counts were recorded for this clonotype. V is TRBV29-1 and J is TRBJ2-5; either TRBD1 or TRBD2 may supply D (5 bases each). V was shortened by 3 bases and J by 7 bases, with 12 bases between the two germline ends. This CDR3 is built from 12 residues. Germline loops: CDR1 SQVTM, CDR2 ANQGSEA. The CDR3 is CSVEGPSPTQYF. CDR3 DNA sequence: TGCAGCGTTGAGGGACCCTCCCCGACCCAGTACTTC.

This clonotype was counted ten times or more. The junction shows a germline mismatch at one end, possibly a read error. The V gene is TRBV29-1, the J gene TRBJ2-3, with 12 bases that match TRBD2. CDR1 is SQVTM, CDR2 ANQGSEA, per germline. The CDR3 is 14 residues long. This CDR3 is CSAEPGLAGDTQYF. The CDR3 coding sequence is TGCAGCGCTGAACCGGGACTAGCGGGAGATACGCAGTATTTT.

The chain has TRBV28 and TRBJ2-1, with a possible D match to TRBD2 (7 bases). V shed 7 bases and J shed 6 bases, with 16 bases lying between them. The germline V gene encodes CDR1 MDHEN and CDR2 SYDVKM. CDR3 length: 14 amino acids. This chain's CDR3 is CASTWGGPGNEQFF. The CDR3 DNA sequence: TGTGCCAGCACCTGGGGGGGCCCCGGCAATGAGCAGTTCTTC.